The clone carrying this TCR beta chain occurred once. Authors' analysis steps: Reference gene primer amplification gave nucleated cell count estimates. The table came from immunoSEQ multiplex PCR; TCRdb's copy has only in-frame clones and leaves some out. The V and J calls and clone size were taken over from that table, and D and trimming were inferred from the DNA. The data hold fewer than 35,000 clones, with about nine tenths observed a single time. The data derive from a study of blood T cell repertoires in COVID-19. Study-wide context: Acute and convalescent COVID-19 specimens originated in the United States, Italy and Spain. T cells, B-cell-depleted T cells, or PBMCs provided the cDNA or gDNA that served as material.

Germline V gene lookup returns CDR1 MNHEY and CDR2 SMNVEV (reference sequence). The CDR3 is 15 amino acids. Deletions cut 1 base from V and 1 base from J, with 10 bases between. The TCR comes from a woman of 80 years or more with active or convalescent COVID-19. The chain couples TRBV27 to TRBJ1-1; perhaps TRBD1 as D (6 bases). The specimen sequenced was peripheral blood. DNA of the CDR3: TGTGCCAGCAGTTTATTAGGGGGGGCGAACACTGAAGCTTTCTTT. It specifies CASSLLGGANTEAFF.